Included here is one T cell receptor (beta chain) sequence, with context. This CDR3 spans 16 amino acids. CDR1 is SGDLS and CDR2 is YYNGEE in the germline V gene. Germline trimming cut 3 bases from V and 4 bases from J; bases unmatched to any gene: 6. Sequencing used immunoSEQ multiplex PCR; TCRdb keeps in-frame clones, though not all of them. This table holds 65,000 to 85,000 clones, about nine tenths found once. These data originate in a study of blood T cell repertoires in COVID-19. Overall study context: T cells, B-cell-depleted T cells, or PBMCs supplied cDNA or gDNA.

The rearrangement joins TRBV9 to TRBJ2-2; 10 bases map to TRBD1. This TCR was sampled from a woman under 30 with acute or convalescent COVID-19. Specimen: peripheral blood. The CDR3 DNA reads TGTGCCAGCAGCGCAAACCGGGACAGGGGCACCGGGGAGCTGTTTTTT. It specifies CASSANRDRGTGELFF.